This T cell receptor beta chain was documented in a study of cytomegalovirus exposure and HLA in healthy donors. In the study overall: The same platform was used for the 120 validation repertoires and the roughly 680 first-cohort repertoires, a later analysis reported. Study-wide results and caveats: Rare TCR sequences predominated, though certain public TCRs were found in many donors. Investigators reported 164 TCR beta chains as tied to cytomegalovirus.

The protocol was immunoSEQ multiplex PCR, while the TCRdb copy is restricted to in-frame clones and leaves out a portion. The table has 68,000 or so clones, more than 80% seen once. CDR3 size: 14 residues. With 4 bases clipped from V and 6 bases from J, the junction kept 3 bases outside the gene matches. Germline CDR1 and CDR2: MNHNS and SASEGT. A remark on this clone: Its antigen is currently unknown.

The chain combines TRBV6-1 with TRBJ2-1; 10 bases are shared with TRBD2. The clonotype was recovered from a woman younger than 30 in good health and CMV-seronegative. The sample consisted of PBMCs. The CDR3: CASSVPSGSNEQFF. The DNA of the CDR3 is TGTGCCAGCAGTGTCCCTAGCGGGAGCAATGAGCAGTTCTTC.